This TCR beta chain is drawn from a study of cytomegalovirus exposure and HLA in healthy donors (dated by TCRdb to 2016 to 2017). Describing the broader study: According to an earlier analysis of several hundred of the donors, about 179 million T cells yielded roughly 110 million unique TCR beta sequences and 250 to 350 Gb of sequence data. Rather than using new phenotypic data, the later analysis identified candidate immune exposures from TCR beta sequences and from how often those sequences occurred across donors. A later genetic analysis took genome-wide SNP genotypes for about 55% of the 666 donors and used that subset as a discovery cohort. A separate validation cohort of 90 to 150 different subjects was used in addition to the roughly 620-subject first cohort. To study patterns of TCR occurrence, a later analysis re-analyzed previously published TCR beta repertoires from around 700 donors and added high-resolution HLA genotyping. The study combined high-throughput TCR immunosequencing, statistical association of individual TCRs with disease status, and machine learning to predict cytomegalovirus infection status. Across some 400 genotyped donors of the cohort, an average of about 200,000 unique TCR beta nucleotide sequences per donor were sequenced, and around 19% of those sequences were non-productive. All discovery cohort repertoires had been generated on a single sequencing platform. Donor age, sex, ethnicity and CMV serostatus were compiled together with the repertoire data. About five DR-DQ haplotypes were handled as single units for association and clustering because linkage in the cohort was strong. The study aimed to test whether cataloging public T cell receptors could reveal signatures of past pathogen exposure. The study profiled the T cell repertoires of under 850 subjects by immunosequencing and related them to cytomegalovirus serostatus. An early release covering 550 to 700 HLA-typed donors comprised 250 to 350 gigabases of sequencing data and around 80 million unique TCR sequences. Of the 300 to 400 genotyped donors, approximately 83% fell in the genetic ancestry cluster associated with self-reported Caucasian donors. Both class I and class II loci were covered by HLA typing, at four-digit resolution. Typing coverage differed by locus: A, B, C, DRB1 and DQB1 were typed in about 629-630 donors, DQA1 in about 500, DPA1 in 600 to 610, and DPB1 in 400 to 480. An earlier analysis of fewer than 750 of the donors used high-throughput TCR beta sequencing to judge whether each TCR beta V gene segment behaved as functional or pseudogenic. Here is what the overall study found, with its caveats: In a later analysis, HLA-associated TCR beta chains showed more clonal expansion and lower generation probabilities than non-associated chains that were equally common. In a later analysis, TCR association rates were found to vary across HLA loci, with the most associated TCRs seen for DRB1 alleles and the fewest for HLA-C alleles. In a later genetic analysis, a missense DCLRE1C variant was associated with V-gene and J-gene trimming of TCR beta chains, and the association was replicated in an independent cohort. About 17 rarely observed V segments, including chromosome 9 orphons, were excluded from the earlier analysis of some 590 of the donors because counts were too low. Several of the top co-occurrence clusters appeared to be linked to parvovirus B19, influenza, CMV and Epstein-Barr virus, according to a later analysis. Because some donors lacked HLA typing at each locus, the association tests relied only on the typed subset. Correlated functional status among segregating V segments might be attributable to linkage disequilibrium, but an unknown experimental factor could not be ruled out. Roughly uniform sequencing depth across donors was assumed in presence/absence analyses, although this assumption may not hold. Most TCR sequences were observed very rarely across donors, whereas some public TCRs were present in many individuals. In a later analysis, some 17,000 TCR beta sequences were associated with specific HLA alleles at a false discovery rate of 0.05. A few of the identified cytomegalovirus-associated TCR beta chains were confirmed in vitro to be specific for cytomegalovirus antigens. The sequencing pipeline was judged likely to have produced a cluster of highly shared sequence variants as a technical artifact. The 87-base-pair reads could not distinguish some IMGT-functional V segments, including TRBV6-2 and TRBV6-3, so those segments were excluded. A total of 150 to 200 TCR beta chains were listed by the study as associated with cytomegalovirus. A further reported finding was that TCR beta sequences accurately predicted the HLA-A and HLA-B alleles for most subjects in the first cohort. The authors suggested that the approach could potentially be generalized to other disease states and immunological phenotypes. Cytomegalovirus status was reported to be diagnosed by the classifier with high specificity and sensitivity in both the original and validation cohorts. In a later analysis, most CMV-associated TCR beta chains were found to appear HLA-restricted, with HLA associations seemingly driven largely by CMV exposure. Assigning TCR associations to individual alleles was difficult when HLA alleles, especially DR and DQ, strongly co-occurred. This cohort had only TCR beta chains sequenced, and the lack of alpha or paired-chain data limited which features could be detected. For the cohort, immune exposure information was limited to CMV serostatus. Broadly in line with IMGT annotations, most TCR beta V segments showed up in productive rearrangements about 90% or about 30% of the time in an earlier analysis of under 700 of the donors. According to a later genetic analysis, donors in an Asian-associated ancestry cluster had fewer N-insertions in productive TCRs than the approximately 670-donor mean.

Concerning this clone itself: The specificity of this receptor is unknown. No per-base quality is available; no much larger clone lies one base away.

In total, approximately 690 healthy bone marrow donors made up the cohort. All cohort members were sampled while nominally healthy, although unrecorded immune exposures were likely present. The donor tested CMV seronegative and was one of the 352 seronegative cohort members. A peripheral blood sample was collected from each donor, and TCR beta sequencing was performed on peripheral blood mononuclear cells. The Qiagen DNeasy Blood Extraction Kit was used to extract genomic DNA from the blood cell samples. From the germline V gene (reference sequence), CDR1 is MNHEY and CDR2 is SMNVEV. Its CDR3 holds 14 amino acids, cysteine through phenylalanine. Solely the CDR3 DNA is kept, with 42 bases framed from the first base. V ends up 8 bases short and J 9 bases short, with an unmatched junction base count of 10. Receptor libraries were prepared by the immunoSEQ multiplex PCR assay. A mixture of 60 forward primers for TCR Vbeta segments and 13 reverse primers for TCR Jbeta segments was used in the multiplex PCR. A multiplex PCR assay on genomic DNA amplified the CDR3 region of rearranged TCR beta genes. Amplified TCR beta libraries were sequenced as 87-base-pair reads on the Illumina HiSeq System. The paper's processing steps were these. A later analysis tallied tens of millions of unique TCR beta chains across the 666 repertoires, and around 10 million of those chains were shared by two or more donors. To remove PCR and sequencing errors, raw reads were error-corrected and collapsed into unique sequences using a nearest-neighbor algorithm that merged closely related sequences. Alignment of CDR3 sequences to IMGT reference sequences was used to assign V, D and J gene segments. For a sequence to be retained, a match of at least six nucleotides was required to both a V gene segment and a J gene segment. Rearrangements were called productive when the CDR3 lacked stop codons and stayed in frame with V and J; all others were non-productive. Following IMGT convention, CDR3 was defined as the stretch from the second conserved V-encoded cysteine to the conserved J-encoded phenylalanine. Sequences without an unambiguous match to a single V gene segment were excluded from the earlier analysis of approximately 600 of the donors. In an earlier analysis of 500 to 750 of the donors, V segments were called functional above 56.7% productive rearrangements and were called segregating when the between-donor standard deviation exceeded 5%. A statistical classification framework was built to diagnose cytomegalovirus status from the catalog of TCR beta chain sequences. In a later analysis, TCR nucleotide sequences were compared against IMGT/GENE-DB human TR gene sequences so that V and J genes could be assigned. A later analysis assigned CDR3 sequences and most-parsimonious VDJ recombination scenarios with the TCRdist pipeline. In a later analysis, each TCR beta chain was defined by its CDR3 amino acid sequence together with its V-gene family, and reads lacking a unique V-gene family were excluded. In a later analysis, approximately 640 highly shared, low-generation-probability nucleotide sequences were removed to address suspected cross-contamination and a sequencing artifact. In a later analysis, a clonal expansion index was calculated for each public chain from normalized within-repertoire ranks of inferred template counts. A later analysis computed generation probabilities with a VDJ recombination model fitted to out-of-frame rearrangements, and checked the results against IGoR. In a later analysis, TCR-TCR, TCR-HLA and TCR-CMV co-occurrence was scored with hypergeometric tests, and a repertoire-size bias correction was applied to TCR pairs. To estimate false discovery rates, a later analysis permuted the HLA or CMV assignments 20 times. In a later analysis, co-occurring TCRs were grouped using DBSCAN, with TCRdist sequence similarity added in when clustering inside HLA-allele-positive subsets. Repertoires with fewer than 30,000 or more than 120,000 public chains, plus five repertoires with anomalous nucleotide sharing, were excluded from co-occurrence clustering. The table was pulled from immuneACCESS by TCRdb, which kept in-frame rearrangements only. Such tables lose some clones; where checked, under half of the loss comes from unresolved V genes, and the rest has no known cause. That table supplies the V and J calls and clone size; D and trimming were determined from the DNA. This sample holds about 90,000 clones; less than 85% were observed only once. 2.1% of the sample rests with the top ten.

The sequencing input was PBMCs. Rearrangement joined TRBV27 to TRBJ2-1; the junction holds 10 bases that match TRBD2. The sequence came from a man between 18 and 29 years old in good health and CMV-seronegative. CDR3 region: CASGGLAGVIEQFF. The nucleotide sequence reads TGTGCCAGCGGCGGTCTAGCGGGAGTTATTGAGCAGTTCTTC.